This T cell receptor (beta chain) was captured by sequencing in a study of T-cell memory formation after mild COVID-19. TCRdb independently ran MiXCR on the 5' RACE reads; one entry per CDR3 protein. The sample records roughly 130,000 distinct CDR3 sequences, about 5.9% being singletons. Germline values: CDR1 GTSNPN, CDR2 SVGIG (reference sequence). The CDR3 totals 13 residues. The ends were cut back, 2 bases at V and 2 bases at J, with 10 bases in the middle. This clonotype was counted many times. This sequence originates from an adult woman who had mild COVID-19 (a few samples of this study predate the infection). Cell type and time point are not known. J is TRBJ2-7 and V is TRBV30; D might be TRBD1 or TRBD2, each matching 5 bases. Specimen: PBMCs or a T cell subset sorted from them (not recorded which). As DNA, the CDR3 is TGTGCCTGGAGTCGAGGGGTACCCTACGAGCAGTACTTC. Translated, it gives CAWSRGVPYEQYF.